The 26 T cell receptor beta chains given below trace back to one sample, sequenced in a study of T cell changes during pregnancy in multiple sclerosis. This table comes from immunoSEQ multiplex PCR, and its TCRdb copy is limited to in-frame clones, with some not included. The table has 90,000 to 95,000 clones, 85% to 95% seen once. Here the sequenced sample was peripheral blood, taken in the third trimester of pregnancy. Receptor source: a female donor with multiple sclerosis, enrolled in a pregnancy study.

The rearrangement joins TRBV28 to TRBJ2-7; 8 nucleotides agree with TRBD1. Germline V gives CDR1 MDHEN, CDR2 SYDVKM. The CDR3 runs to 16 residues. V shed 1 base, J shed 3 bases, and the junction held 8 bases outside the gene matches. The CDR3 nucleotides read TGTGCCAGCAGTTTATACCCGACAGGGGAAGTCTACGAGCAGTACTTC. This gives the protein CASSLYPTGEVYEQYF.

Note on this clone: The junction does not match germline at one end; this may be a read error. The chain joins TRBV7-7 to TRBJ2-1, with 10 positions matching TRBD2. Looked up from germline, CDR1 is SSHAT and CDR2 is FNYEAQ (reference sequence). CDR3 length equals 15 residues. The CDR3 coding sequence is TGTGCTAGCAGCTTAAGACTAGCGGGTCACAATGAGCAGTTCTTC. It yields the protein CASSLRLAGHNEQFF.

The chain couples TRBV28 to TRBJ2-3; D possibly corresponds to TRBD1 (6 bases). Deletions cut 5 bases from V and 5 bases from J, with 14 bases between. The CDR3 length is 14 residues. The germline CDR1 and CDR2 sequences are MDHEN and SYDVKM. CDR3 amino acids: CASSAPGDKDTQYF. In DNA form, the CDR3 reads TGTGCCAGCAGTGCCCCCGGGGACAAAGATACGCAGTATTTT.

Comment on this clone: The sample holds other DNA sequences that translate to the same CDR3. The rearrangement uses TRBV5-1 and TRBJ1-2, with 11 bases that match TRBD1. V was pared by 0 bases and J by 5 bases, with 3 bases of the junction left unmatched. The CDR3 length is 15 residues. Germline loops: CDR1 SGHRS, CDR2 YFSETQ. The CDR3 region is CASSLAGQGGYGYTF. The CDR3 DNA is TGCGCCAGCAGCTTGGCGGGACAGGGGGGATATGGCTACACCTTC. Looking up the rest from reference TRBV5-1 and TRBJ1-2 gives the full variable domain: KAGVTQTPRYLIKTRGQQVTLSCSPISGHRSVSWYQQTPGQGLQFLFEYFSETQRNKGNFPGRFSGRQFSNSRSEMNVSTLELGDSALYLCASSLAGQGGYGYTFGSGTRLTVV.

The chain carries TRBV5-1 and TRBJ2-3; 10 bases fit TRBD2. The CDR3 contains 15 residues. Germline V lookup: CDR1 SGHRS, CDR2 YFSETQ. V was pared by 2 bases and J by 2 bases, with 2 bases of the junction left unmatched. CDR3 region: CASSFLAGVTDTQYF. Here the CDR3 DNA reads TGCGCCAGCAGCTTCCTAGCGGGAGTCACAGATACGCAGTATTTT.

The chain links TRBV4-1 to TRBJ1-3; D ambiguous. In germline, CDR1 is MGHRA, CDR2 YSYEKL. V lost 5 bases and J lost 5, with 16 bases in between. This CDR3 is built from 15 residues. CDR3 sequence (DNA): TGCGCCAGCAGCGCTATTGAATTGCGGAGAAACACCATATATTTT. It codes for CASSAIELRRNTIYF.

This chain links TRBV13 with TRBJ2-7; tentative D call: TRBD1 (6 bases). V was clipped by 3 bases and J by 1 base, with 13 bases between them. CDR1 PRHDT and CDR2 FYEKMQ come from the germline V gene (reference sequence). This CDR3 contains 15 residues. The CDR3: CASSFGGQGSYEQYF. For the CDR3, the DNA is TGTGCCAGCAGCTTTGGTGGGCAGGGGTCCTACGAGCAGTACTTC.

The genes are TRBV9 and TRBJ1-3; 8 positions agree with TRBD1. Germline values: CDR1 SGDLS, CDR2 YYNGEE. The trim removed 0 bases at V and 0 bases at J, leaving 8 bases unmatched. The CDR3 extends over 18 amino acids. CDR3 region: CASSVGGTGESSGNTIYF. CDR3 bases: TGTGCCAGCAGCGTAGGTGGGACAGGTGAAAGCTCTGGAAACACCATATATTTT.

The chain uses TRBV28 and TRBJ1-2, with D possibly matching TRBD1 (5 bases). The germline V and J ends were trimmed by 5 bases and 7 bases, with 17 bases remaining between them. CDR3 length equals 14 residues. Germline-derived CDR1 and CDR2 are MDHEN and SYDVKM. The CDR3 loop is CASSPGTQGGGYTF. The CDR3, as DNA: TGTGCCAGCAGTCCGGGGACCCAGGGAGGTGGCTACACCTTC.

The CDR3 is CATRNGQGLAWNTQYF. DNA for the CDR3: TGTGCCACCAGAAACGGACAGGGACTAGCGTGGAATACGCAGTATTTT. The chain combines TRBV15 with TRBJ2-3; the match to TRBD2 covers 10 bases. The germline CDR1 and CDR2 sequences are LNHNV and YYDKDF (reference sequence). The ends lost 6 bases at V and 7 bases at J; junction bases unmatched: 13. The CDR3 spans 16 residues.

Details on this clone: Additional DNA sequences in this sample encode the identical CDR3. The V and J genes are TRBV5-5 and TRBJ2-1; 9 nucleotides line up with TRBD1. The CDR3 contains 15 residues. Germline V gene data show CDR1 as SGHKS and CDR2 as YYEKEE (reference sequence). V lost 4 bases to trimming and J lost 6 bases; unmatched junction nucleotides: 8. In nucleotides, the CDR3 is TGTGCCAGCAGCCCCGGGACAGGGAGGGGCAATGAGCAGTTCTTC. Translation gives CASSPGTGRGNEQFF.

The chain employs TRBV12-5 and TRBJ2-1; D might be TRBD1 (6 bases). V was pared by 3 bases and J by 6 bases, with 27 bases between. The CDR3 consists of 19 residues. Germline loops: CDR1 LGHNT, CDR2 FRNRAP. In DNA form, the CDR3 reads TGTGCTAGTGGTTTCTCACGACACTCAGGGACACCCGGACCCAATGAGCAGTTCTTC. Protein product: CASGFSRHSGTPGPNEQFF.

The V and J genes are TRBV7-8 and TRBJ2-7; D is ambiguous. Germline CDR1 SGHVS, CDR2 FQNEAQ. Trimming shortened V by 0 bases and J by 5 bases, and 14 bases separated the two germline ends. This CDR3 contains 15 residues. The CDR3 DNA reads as TGTGCCAGCAGCTTAGCGCTAGGCGGAAAGAACGAGCAGTACTTC. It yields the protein CASSLALGGKNEQYF.

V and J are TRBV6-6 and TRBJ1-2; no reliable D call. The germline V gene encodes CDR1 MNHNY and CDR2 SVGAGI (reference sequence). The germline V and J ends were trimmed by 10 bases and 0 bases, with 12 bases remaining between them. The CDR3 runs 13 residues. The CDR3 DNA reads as TGTGCCACCTCCGGGGATACTAACTATGGCTACACCTTC. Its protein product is CATSGDTNYGYTF.

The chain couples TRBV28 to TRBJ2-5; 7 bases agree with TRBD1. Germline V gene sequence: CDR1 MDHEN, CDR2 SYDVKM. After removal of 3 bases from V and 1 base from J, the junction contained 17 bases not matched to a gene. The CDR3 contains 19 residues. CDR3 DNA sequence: TGTGCCAGCAGTTTTGGGGTTTGGACAGGACCTAACCGCCAAGAGACCCAGTACTTC. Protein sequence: CASSFGVWTGPNRQETQYF.

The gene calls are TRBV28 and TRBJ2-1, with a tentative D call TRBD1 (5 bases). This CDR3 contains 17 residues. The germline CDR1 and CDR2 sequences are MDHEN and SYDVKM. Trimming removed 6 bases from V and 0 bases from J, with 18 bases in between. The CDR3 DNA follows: TGTGCCAGCAGCCTATTCACTCAAGGGGCCTCCTACAATGAGCAGTTCTTC. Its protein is CASSLFTQGASYNEQFF.

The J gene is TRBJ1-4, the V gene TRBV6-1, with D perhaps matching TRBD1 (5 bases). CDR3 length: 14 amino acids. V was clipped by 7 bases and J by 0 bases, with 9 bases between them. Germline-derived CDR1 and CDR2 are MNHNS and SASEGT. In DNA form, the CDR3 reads TGTGCCAGCAAGACAGCCGCAACTAATGAAAAACTGTTTTTT. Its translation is CASKTAATNEKLFF.

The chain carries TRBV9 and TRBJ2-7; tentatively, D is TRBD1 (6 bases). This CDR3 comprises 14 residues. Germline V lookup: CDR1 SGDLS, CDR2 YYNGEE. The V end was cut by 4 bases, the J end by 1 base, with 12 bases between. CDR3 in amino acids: CASSSGQSSYEQYF. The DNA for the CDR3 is TGTGCCAGCAGCAGCGGACAGTCATCCTACGAGCAGTACTTC.

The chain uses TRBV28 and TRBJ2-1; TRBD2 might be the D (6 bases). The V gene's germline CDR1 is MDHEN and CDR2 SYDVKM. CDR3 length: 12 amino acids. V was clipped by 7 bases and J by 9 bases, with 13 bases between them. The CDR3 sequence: CASNLGGGEQFF. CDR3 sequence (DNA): TGTGCCAGCAACCTGGGGGGTGGTGAGCAGTTCTTC.

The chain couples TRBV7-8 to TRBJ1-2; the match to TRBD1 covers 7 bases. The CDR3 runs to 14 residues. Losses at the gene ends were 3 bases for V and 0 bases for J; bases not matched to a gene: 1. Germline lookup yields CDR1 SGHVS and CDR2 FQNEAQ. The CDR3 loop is CASSLTGTNYGYTF. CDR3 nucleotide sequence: TGTGCCAGCAGCTTGACAGGGACTAACTATGGCTACACCTTC.

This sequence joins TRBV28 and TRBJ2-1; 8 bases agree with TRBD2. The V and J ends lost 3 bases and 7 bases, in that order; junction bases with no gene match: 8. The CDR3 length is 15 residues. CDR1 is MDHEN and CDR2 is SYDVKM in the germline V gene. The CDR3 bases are TGTGCCAGCAGTTTTATCGGGAGGGGGAGGAATGAGCAGTTCTTC. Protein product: CASSFIGRGRNEQFF.

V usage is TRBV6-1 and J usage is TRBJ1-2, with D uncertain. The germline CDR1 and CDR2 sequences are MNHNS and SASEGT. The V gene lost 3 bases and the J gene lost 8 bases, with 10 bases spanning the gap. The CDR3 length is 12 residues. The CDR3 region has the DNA TGTGCCAGCAGTGACTATCGCGGGGGCTACACCTTC. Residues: CASSDYRGGYTF.

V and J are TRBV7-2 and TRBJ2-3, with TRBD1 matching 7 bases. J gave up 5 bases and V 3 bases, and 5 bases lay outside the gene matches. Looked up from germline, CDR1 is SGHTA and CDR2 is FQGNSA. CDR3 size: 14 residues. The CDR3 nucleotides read TGTGCCAGCAGCTTGGCAGGGGGTCGAGATACGCAGTATTTT. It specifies CASSLAGGRDTQYF.

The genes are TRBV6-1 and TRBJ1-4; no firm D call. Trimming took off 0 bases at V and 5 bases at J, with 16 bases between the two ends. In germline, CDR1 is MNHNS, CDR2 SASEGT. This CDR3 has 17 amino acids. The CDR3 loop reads CASSEAYSTRRNEKLFF. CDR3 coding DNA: TGTGCCAGCAGTGAAGCGTACAGTACCCGGCGAAATGAAAAACTGTTTTTT.

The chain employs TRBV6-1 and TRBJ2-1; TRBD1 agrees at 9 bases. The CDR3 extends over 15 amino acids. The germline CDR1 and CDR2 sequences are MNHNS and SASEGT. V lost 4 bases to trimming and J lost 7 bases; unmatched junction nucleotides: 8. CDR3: CASSAGQGFVNEQFF. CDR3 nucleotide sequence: TGTGCCAGCAGTGCCGGACAGGGGTTTGTGAATGAGCAGTTCTTC.

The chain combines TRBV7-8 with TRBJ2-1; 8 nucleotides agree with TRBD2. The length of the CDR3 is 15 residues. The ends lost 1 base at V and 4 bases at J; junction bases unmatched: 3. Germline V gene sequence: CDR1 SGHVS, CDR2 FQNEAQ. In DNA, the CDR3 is TGTGCCAGCAGCTTAGTAACTAGCGGATACAATGAGCAGTTCTTC. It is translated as CASSLVTSGYNEQFF.